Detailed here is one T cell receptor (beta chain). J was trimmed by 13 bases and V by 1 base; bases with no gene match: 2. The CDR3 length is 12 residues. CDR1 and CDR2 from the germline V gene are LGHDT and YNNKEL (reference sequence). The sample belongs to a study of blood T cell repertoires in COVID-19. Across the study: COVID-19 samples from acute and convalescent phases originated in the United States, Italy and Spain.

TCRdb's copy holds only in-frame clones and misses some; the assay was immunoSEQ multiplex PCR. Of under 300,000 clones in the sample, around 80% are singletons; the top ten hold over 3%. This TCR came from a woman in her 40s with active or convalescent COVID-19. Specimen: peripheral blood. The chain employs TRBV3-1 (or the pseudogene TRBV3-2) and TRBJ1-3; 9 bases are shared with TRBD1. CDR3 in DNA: TGTGCCAGCAGCCAAGCGGACAGGGGAATATATTTT. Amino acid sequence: CASSQADRGIYF.